These T cell receptor beta chains were read from a single sample in a study of cytomegalovirus exposure and HLA in healthy donors. Data came from immunoSEQ multiplex PCR; TCRdb stores just in-frame clones and leaves some out. This table holds some 230,000 clones, around nine tenths found once. The sequencing sample was made of PBMCs. These receptors were collected from a young woman in good health and CMV-seronegative. CDR3s include the opening cysteine and the closing phenylalanine or tryptophan. The order of the fields is V gene, clone size, J gene, D gene, CDR3 DNA, CDR3 protein. The D gene is left open where the match is weak. Not all rows give a size; the values are once, few, many and, for expanded clones, a class.

V gene: TRBV19; clone size: NA; J gene: TRBJ1-5; D gene: TRBD1; CDR3 DNA: TGTGCCAGTAGTATAGTTAGGGGGCACGGCAATCAGCCCCAGCATTTT; CDR3 protein: CASSIVRGHGNQPQHF
V gene: TRBV5-1; clone size: NA; J gene: TRBJ1-1; D gene: NA; CDR3 DNA: TGCGCCAGCAGTTCCGACACCAACACTGAAGCTTTCTTT; CDR3 protein: CASSSDTNTEAFF
V gene: TRBV29-1; clone size: NA; J gene: TRBJ2-7; D gene: TRBD2; CDR3 DNA: TGCAGCGTTAGGACTAGCGGGAGTCGGAGCTCCTACGAGCAGTACTTC; CDR3 protein: CSVRTSGSRSSYEQYF
V gene: TRBV27; clone size: NA; J gene: TRBJ1-2; D gene: NA; CDR3 DNA: TGTGCCAGCAGTTTCGGGACTAACTATGGCTACACCTTC; CDR3 protein: CASSFGTNYGYTF
V gene: TRBV6-6; clone size: NA; J gene: TRBJ1-1; D gene: NA; CDR3 DNA: TGTGCCAGCAGTTTCGGCAGGGTGAACACTGAAGCTTTCTTT; CDR3 protein: CASSFGRVNTEAFF
V gene: TRBV28; clone size: NA; J gene: TRBJ1-5; D gene: TRBD1; CDR3 DNA: TGTGCCAGCAGTTTACCGTCAGGGGGCAGCAATCAGCCCCAGCATTTT; CDR3 protein: CASSLPSGGSNQPQHF
V gene: TRBV5-1; clone size: NA; J gene: TRBJ2-1; D gene: NA; CDR3 DNA: TGCGCCAGCAGCTTGGCAGGGCCTGTCAATGAGCAGTTCTTC; CDR3 protein: CASSLAGPVNEQFF
V gene: TRBV19; clone size: NA; J gene: TRBJ1-2; D gene: NA; CDR3 DNA: TGTGCCAGTAGTCCGGACAGTACCTATGGCTACACCTTC; CDR3 protein: CASSPDSTYGYTF
V gene: TRBV2; clone size: NA; J gene: TRBJ1-1; D gene: NA; CDR3 DNA: TGTGCCAGCAGATCGAGGGTGGACACTGAAGCTTTCTTT; CDR3 protein: CASRSRVDTEAFF
V gene: TRBV19; clone size: NA; J gene: TRBJ2-1; D gene: NA; CDR3 DNA: TGTGCCAGTAGGGCCGACAGAAGCTCCTACAATGAGCAGTTCTTC; CDR3 protein: CASRADRSSYNEQFF
V gene: TRBV9; clone size: NA; J gene: TRBJ2-5; D gene: NA; CDR3 DNA: TGTGCCAGCAGCACGCAGGGAGGAGAGACCCAGTACTTC; CDR3 protein: CASSTQGGETQYF
V gene: TRBV5-6; clone size: NA; J gene: TRBJ1-1; D gene: NA; CDR3 DNA: TGTGCCAGCAGCTTGTTCGGGGTCACTGAAGCTTTCTTT; CDR3 protein: CASSLFGVTEAFF
V gene: TRBV18; clone size: NA; J gene: TRBJ1-1; D gene: TRBD1; CDR3 DNA: TGTGCCAGCTCACCCAAGACAGGGCCCATGAACACTGAAGCTTTCTTT; CDR3 protein: CASSPKTGPMNTEAFF
V gene: TRBV6-1; clone size: NA; J gene: TRBJ2-1; D gene: TRBD2; CDR3 DNA: TGTGCCAGCAGTGCAGCTGGACTAGCGGTCAATGAGCAGTTCTTC; CDR3 protein: CASSAAGLAVNEQFF
V gene: TRBV6-1; clone size: NA; J gene: TRBJ1-5; D gene: NA; CDR3 DNA: TGTGCCAGCAGTGACCCGACAGGGCCCCAGCATTTT; CDR3 protein: CASSDPTGPQHF
V gene: TRBV2; clone size: NA; J gene: TRBJ1-4; D gene: NA; CDR3 DNA: TGTGCCAGCCGAGGGTCGGGGTGGAATGAAAAACTGTTTTTT; CDR3 protein: CASRGSGWNEKLFF
V gene: TRBV7-9; clone size: NA; J gene: TRBJ1-2; D gene: NA; CDR3 DNA: TGTGCCAGCAGCCCGGACAGAAACTATGGCTACACCTTC; CDR3 protein: CASSPDRNYGYTF
V gene: TRBV27; clone size: once; J gene: TRBJ2-4; D gene: NA; CDR3 DNA: TGTGCCAGCAGAACCTTCGGGGAGAACATTCAGTACTTC; CDR3 protein: CASRTFGENIQYF
V gene: TRBV9; clone size: once; J gene: TRBJ2-7; D gene: TRBD2; CDR3 DNA: TGTGCCAGCAGCGTAGCGGGGGGTTCGTGGAACGAGCAGTACTTC; CDR3 protein: CASSVAGGSWNEQYF
V gene: TRBV11-2; clone size: once; J gene: TRBJ2-7; D gene: TRBD2; CDR3 DNA: TGTGCCAGCAGATCGCTAGCGGGAGTTTCCTTCGACGAGCAGTACTTC; CDR3 protein: CASRSLAGVSFDEQYF
V gene: TRBV6-4; clone size: many; J gene: TRBJ2-3; D gene: NA; CDR3 DNA: TGTGCCAGCAGTGAGCGGGTCACAGATACGCAGTATTTT; CDR3 protein: CASSERVTDTQYF
V gene: TRBV7-6; clone size: NA; J gene: TRBJ1-2; D gene: NA; CDR3 DNA: TGTGCCAGCAGCTTAGGGACAGATAACTATGGCTACACCTTC; CDR3 protein: CASSLGTDNYGYTF
V gene: TRBV5-1; clone size: NA; J gene: TRBJ1-5; D gene: NA; CDR3 DNA: TGCGCCAGCAGCGTAGGGTGGCAGGGTCAGCCCCAGCATTTT; CDR3 protein: CASSVGWQGQPQHF
V gene: TRBV27; clone size: NA; J gene: TRBJ1-1; D gene: TRBD1; CDR3 DNA: TGTGCCAGCAGTTTCAGGGGGATCACTGAAGCTTTCTTT; CDR3 protein: CASSFRGITEAFF
V gene: TRBV6-5; clone size: NA; J gene: TRBJ1-2; D gene: NA; CDR3 DNA: TGTGCCAGCAGTTACCCGAGAAGTTATGGCTACACCTTC; CDR3 protein: CASSYPRSYGYTF
V gene: TRBV5-1; clone size: NA; J gene: TRBJ1-2; D gene: NA; CDR3 DNA: TGCGCCAGCAGCTTGTACACCTCTGGTGGTGGCTACACCTTC; CDR3 protein: CASSLYTSGGGYTF
V gene: TRBV19; clone size: once; J gene: TRBJ1-2; D gene: TRBD1; CDR3 DNA: TGTGCCAGTGGCCCGGGACAGGGCGAGGACTATGGCTACACCTTC; CDR3 protein: CASGPGQGEDYGYTF
V gene: TRBV14; clone size: NA; J gene: TRBJ1-4; D gene: NA; CDR3 DNA: TGTGCCAGCAGCCAAGATCTGGTCGGAAAACTGTTTTTT; CDR3 protein: CASSQDLVGKLFF
V gene: TRBV5-1; clone size: NA; J gene: TRBJ1-1; D gene: NA; CDR3 DNA: TGCGCCAGCAGCCAAGGGGACTTTAACACTGAAGCTTTCTTT; CDR3 protein: CASSQGDFNTEAFF
V gene: TRBV6-5; clone size: NA; J gene: TRBJ2-3; D gene: TRBD2; CDR3 DNA: TGTGCCAGCAGTTACTCTGGGACTAGCGGCACAGATACGCAGTATTTT; CDR3 protein: CASSYSGTSGTDTQYF
V gene: TRBV7-3; clone size: once; J gene: TRBJ2-7; D gene: NA; CDR3 DNA: TGTGCCAGCAGCGTACAGGGTGGGAGGCAGTACTTC; CDR3 protein: CASSVQGGRQYF
V gene: TRBV11-2; clone size: NA; J gene: TRBJ2-3; D gene: TRBD2; CDR3 DNA: TGTGCCAGCAGCTTAGATCTGGCGGGAGGTTCGGGAGATACGCAGTATTTT; CDR3 protein: CASSLDLAGGSGDTQYF
V gene: TRBV30; clone size: NA; J gene: TRBJ2-1; D gene: NA; CDR3 DNA: TGTGCCTGGAGTGTCGACAGAAACAATGAGCAGTTCTTC; CDR3 protein: CAWSVDRNNEQFF
V gene: TRBV25-1; clone size: few; J gene: TRBJ2-7; D gene: TRBD1; CDR3 DNA: TGTGCCAGCAGTGACACGACCGGGACAGGGGCCTACTTC; CDR3 protein: CASSDTTGTGAYF
V gene: TRBV5-1; clone size: once; J gene: TRBJ2-1; D gene: NA; CDR3 DNA: TGCGCCAGCAGCACGAAGACAGGCCCAACCGGGAATGAGCAGTTCTTC; CDR3 protein: CASSTKTGPTGNEQFF